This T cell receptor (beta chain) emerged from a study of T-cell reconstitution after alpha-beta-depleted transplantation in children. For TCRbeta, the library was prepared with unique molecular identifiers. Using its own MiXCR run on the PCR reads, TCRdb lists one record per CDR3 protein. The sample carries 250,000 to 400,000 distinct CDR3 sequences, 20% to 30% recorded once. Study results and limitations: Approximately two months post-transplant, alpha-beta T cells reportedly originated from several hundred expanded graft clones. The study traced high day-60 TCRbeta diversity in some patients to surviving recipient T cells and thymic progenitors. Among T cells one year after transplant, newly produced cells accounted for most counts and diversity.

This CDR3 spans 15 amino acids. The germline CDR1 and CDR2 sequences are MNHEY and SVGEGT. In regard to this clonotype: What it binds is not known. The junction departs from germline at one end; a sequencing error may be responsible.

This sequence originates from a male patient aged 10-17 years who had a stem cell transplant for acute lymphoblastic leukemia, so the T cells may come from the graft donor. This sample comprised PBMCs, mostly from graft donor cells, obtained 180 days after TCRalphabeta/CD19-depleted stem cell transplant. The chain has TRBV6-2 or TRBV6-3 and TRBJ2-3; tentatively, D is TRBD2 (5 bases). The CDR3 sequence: CATSYSWGDTDTQYF. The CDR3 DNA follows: TGTGCCACCAGTTACTCGTGGGGAGACACAGATACGCAGTATTTT.